This T cell receptor beta chain was sequenced in a study of T cell repertoires in cytomegalovirus infection. Study information: Recently identified HLA-C-restricted CMV epitopes were among the peptides used. Public TCR beta signatures marked donors with CMV infection and the matching HLA. Study-level results: There were carriers of CMV plus the relevant HLA, and cumulative public TCR beta family frequency identified them. HLA-C-restricted CMV-specific TCR beta clonotypes were dominant in the ex vivo response.

As to this clonotype: What it binds is unknown.

From the reads, TCRdb called clonotypes with MiXCR, one entry per CDR3 protein. The table lists around 800,000 distinct CDR3 sequences, 32% of them singletons. The sample consisted of cultured CD8+ T cells from PBMCs, taken from culture after CMV antigen stimulation. This TCR derives from a human donor in good health (CMV status not recorded). Some clones in this sample may be carry-over from other donors' samples.

The CDR3 spells CASSQEPSRGDRGIYLYF. DNA of the CDR3: TGCGCCAGCAGCCAAGAGCCGTCAAGAGGGGACAGGGGGATATACTTGTATTTT. The chain uses TRBV4-1 and TRBJ2-3; the match to TRBD1 covers 11 bases. The CDR3 runs 18 residues. In germline, CDR1 is MGHRA, CDR2 YSYEKL. V was pared by 0 bases and J by 14 bases, with 19 bases of the junction left unmatched.